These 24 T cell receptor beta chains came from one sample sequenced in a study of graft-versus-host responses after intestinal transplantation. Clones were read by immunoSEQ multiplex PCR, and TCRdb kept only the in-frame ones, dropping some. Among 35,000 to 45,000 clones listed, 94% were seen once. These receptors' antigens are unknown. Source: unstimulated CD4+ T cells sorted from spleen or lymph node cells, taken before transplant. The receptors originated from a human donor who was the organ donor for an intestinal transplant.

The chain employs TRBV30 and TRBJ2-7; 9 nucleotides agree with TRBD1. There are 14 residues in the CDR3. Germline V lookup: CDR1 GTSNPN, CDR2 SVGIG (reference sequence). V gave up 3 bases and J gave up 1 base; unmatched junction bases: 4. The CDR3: CAWSLGTGSYEQYF. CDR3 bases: TGTGCCTGGAGCCTCGGGACAGGGTCCTACGAGCAGTACTTC.

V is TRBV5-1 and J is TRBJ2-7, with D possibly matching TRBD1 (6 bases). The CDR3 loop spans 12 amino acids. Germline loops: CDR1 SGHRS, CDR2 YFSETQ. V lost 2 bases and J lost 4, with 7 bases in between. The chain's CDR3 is CASSLQGYEQYF. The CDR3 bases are TGCGCCAGCAGCTTACAGGGTTACGAGCAGTACTTC.

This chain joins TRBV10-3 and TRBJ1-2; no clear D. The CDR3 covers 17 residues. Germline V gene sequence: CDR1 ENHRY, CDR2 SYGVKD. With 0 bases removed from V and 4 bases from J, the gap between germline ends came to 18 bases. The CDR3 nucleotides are TGTGCCATCAGTGAGTCCCACGGCGGCTCTACGGGCTATGGCTACACCTTC. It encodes CAISESHGGSTGYGYTF.

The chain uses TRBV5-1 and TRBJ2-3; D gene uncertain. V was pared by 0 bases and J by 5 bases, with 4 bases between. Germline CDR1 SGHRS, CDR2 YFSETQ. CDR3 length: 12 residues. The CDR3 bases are TGCGCCAGCAGCTTGGGGGGAGATACGCAGTATTTT. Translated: CASSLGGDTQYF.

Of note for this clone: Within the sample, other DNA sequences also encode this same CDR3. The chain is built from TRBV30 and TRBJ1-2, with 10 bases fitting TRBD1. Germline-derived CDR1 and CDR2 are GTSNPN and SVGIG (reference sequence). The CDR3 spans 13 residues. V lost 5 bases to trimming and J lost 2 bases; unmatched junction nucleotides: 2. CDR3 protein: CAWSGQGNYGYTF. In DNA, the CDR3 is TGTGCCTGGTCGGGACAGGGGAACTATGGCTACACCTTC.

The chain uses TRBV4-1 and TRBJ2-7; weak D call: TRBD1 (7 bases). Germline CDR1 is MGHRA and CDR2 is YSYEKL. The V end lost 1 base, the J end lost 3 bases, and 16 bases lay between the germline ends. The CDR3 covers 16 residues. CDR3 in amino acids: CASSQGQTGRLYEQYF. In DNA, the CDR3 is TGCGCCAGCAGCCAAGGACAGACAGGGAGGCTCTACGAGCAGTACTTC.

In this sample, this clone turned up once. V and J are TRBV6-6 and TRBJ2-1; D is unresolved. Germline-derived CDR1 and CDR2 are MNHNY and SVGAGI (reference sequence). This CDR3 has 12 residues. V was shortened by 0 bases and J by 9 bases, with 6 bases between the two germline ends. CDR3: CASSYSIAEQFF. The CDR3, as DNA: TGTGCCAGCAGTTACTCGATTGCTGAGCAGTTCTTC.

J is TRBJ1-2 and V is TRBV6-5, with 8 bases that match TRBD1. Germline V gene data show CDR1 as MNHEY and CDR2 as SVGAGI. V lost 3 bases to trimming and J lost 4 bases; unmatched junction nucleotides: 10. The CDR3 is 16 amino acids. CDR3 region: CASSYDGTGRFYGYTF. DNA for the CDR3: TGTGCCAGCAGTTATGACGGGACAGGACGGTTCTATGGCTACACCTTC.

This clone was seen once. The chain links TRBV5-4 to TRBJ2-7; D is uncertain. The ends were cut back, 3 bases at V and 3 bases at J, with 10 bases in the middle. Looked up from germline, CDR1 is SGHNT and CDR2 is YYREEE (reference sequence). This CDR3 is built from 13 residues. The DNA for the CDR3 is TGTGCCAGCAGCTCGGCGACGGACTACGAGCAGTACTTC. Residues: CASSSATDYEQYF.

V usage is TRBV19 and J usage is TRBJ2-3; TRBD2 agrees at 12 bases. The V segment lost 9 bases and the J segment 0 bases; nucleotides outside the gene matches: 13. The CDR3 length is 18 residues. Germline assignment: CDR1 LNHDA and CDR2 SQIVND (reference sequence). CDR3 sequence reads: CARPSGGETPPSTDTQYF. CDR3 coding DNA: TGTGCCAGACCTAGCGGGGGGGAGACACCACCGAGCACAGATACGCAGTATTTT.

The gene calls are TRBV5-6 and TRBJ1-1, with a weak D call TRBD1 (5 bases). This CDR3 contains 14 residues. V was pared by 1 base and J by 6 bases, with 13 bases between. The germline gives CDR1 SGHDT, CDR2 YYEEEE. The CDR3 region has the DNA TGTGCCAGCAGCTTGACCGGGACTACCGCTGAAGCTTTCTTT. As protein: CASSLTGTTAEAFF.

The CDR3 nucleotides are TGTGCCACCAGCAGCCGAGCCCAGGGAAGGAACATTCAGTACTTC. Translation gives CATSSRAQGRNIQYF. The genes are TRBV15 and TRBJ2-4, with D possibly matching TRBD1 (5 bases). V was trimmed by 3 bases and J by 7 bases, leaving 16 bases between them. The CDR3 covers 15 residues. Germline CDR1 reads LNHNV; CDR2 reads YYDKDF (reference sequence). Full variable domain (missing parts from reference TRBV15 and TRBJ2-4): DAMVIQNPRYQVTQFGKPVTLSCSQTLNHNVMYWYQQKSSQAPKLLFHYYDKDFNNEADTPDNFQSRRPNTSFCFLDIRSPGLGDTAMYLCATSSRAQGRNIQYFGAGTRLSVL.

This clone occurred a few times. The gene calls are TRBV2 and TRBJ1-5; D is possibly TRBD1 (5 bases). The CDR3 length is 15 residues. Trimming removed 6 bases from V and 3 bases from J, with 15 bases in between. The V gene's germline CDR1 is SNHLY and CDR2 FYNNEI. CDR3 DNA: TGTGCCAGCAGCTGGGGTGACAGTGTCAATCAGCCCCAGCATTTT. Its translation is CASSWGDSVNQPQHF.

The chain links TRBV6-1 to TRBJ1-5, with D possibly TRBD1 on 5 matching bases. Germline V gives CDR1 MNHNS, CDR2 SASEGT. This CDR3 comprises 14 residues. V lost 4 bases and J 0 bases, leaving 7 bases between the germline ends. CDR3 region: CASSVGVSNQPQHF. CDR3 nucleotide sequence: TGTGCCAGCAGTGTAGGGGTTAGCAATCAGCCCCAGCATTTT.

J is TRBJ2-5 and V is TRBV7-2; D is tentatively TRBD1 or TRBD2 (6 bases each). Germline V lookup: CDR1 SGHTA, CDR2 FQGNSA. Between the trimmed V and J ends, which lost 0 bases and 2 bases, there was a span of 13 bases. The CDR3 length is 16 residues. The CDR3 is CASSLAGGGQQETQYF. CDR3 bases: TGTGCCAGCAGCTTAGCGGGGGGCGGGCAGCAAGAGACCCAGTACTTC.

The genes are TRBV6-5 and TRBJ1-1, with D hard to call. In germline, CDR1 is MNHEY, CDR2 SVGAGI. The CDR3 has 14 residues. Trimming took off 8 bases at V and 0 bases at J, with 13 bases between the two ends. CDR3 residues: CASSKGVMNTEAFF. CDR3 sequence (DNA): TGTGCCAGCTCCAAGGGCGTAATGAACACTGAAGCTTTCTTT.

CDR3 in DNA: TGTGCCAGCAGCTTAGGTTACAGGGAATTCGGTAACGGCTACACCTTC. It is translated as CASSLGYREFGNGYTF. The rearrangement uses TRBV7-3 and TRBJ1-2; possibly TRBD1 for D (6 bases). The CDR3 spans 16 residues. The germline V gene has CDR1 SGHTA and CDR2 FQGTGA. V lost 2 bases and J lost 8, with 21 bases in between. The variable domain in full, with the rest retrieved from reference TRBV7-3 and TRBJ1-2, is GAGVSQTPSNKVTEKGKYVELRCDPISGHTALYWYRQSLGQGPEFLIYFQGTGAADDSGLPNDRFFAVRPEGSVSTLKIQRTERGDSAVYLCASSLGYREFGNGYTFGSGTRLTVV.

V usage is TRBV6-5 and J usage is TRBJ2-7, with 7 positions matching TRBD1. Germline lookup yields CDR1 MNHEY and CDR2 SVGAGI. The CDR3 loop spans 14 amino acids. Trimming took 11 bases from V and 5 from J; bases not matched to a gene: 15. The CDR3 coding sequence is TGTGCCGCCCGACAGGGTAATGATATTCACGAGCAGTACTTC. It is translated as CAARQGNDIHEQYF.

Here the CDR3 DNA reads TGCAGCGTTGGGTCGAGCGGGGATACGCAGTATTTT. Its protein product is CSVGSSGDTQYF. V and J are TRBV29-1 and TRBJ2-3; perhaps TRBD2 as D (6 bases). Germline V CDR1 and CDR2: SQVTM, ANQGSEA. V was cut by 4 bases and J by 6 bases, with 11 bases left in between. The CDR3 spans 12 residues.

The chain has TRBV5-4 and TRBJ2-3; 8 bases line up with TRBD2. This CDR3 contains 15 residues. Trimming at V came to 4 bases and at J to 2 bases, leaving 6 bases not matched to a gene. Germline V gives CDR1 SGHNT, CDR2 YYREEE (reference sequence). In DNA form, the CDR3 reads TGTGCCAGCAGCCCCATAGCGGGGCCCACAGATACGCAGTATTTT. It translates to CASSPIAGPTDTQYF. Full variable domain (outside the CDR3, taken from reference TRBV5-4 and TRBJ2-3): ETGVTQSPTHLIKTRGQQVTLRCSSQSGHNTVSWYQQALGQGPQFIFQYYREEENGRGNFPPRFSGLQFPNYSSELNVNALELDDSALYLCASSPIAGPTDTQYFGPGTRLTVL.

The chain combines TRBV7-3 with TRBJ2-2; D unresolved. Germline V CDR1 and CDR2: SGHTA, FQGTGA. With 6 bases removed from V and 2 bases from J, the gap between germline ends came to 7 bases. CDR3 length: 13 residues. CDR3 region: CASSYSNTGELFF. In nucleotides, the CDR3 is TGTGCCAGCAGTTACAGTAACACCGGGGAGCTGTTTTTT.

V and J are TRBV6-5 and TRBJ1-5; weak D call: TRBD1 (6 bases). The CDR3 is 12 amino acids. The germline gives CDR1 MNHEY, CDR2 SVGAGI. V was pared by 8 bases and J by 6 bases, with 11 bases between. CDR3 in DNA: TGTGCCAGCGGGCGGGGGCTTCAGCCCCAGCATTTT. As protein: CASGRGLQPQHF.

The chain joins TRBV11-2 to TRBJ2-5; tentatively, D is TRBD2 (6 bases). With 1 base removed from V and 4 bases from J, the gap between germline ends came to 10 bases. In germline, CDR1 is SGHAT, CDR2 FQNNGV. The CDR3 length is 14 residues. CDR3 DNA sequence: TGTGCCAGCAGCTTAGGAGCGGGTCCAGAGACCCAGTACTTC. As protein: CASSLGAGPETQYF.

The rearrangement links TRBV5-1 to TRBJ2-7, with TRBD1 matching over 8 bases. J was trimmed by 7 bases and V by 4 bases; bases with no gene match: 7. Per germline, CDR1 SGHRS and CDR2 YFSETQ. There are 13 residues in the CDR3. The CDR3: CASSPDRVMEQYF. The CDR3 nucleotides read TGCGCCAGCAGCCCGGACAGGGTTATGGAGCAGTACTTC.